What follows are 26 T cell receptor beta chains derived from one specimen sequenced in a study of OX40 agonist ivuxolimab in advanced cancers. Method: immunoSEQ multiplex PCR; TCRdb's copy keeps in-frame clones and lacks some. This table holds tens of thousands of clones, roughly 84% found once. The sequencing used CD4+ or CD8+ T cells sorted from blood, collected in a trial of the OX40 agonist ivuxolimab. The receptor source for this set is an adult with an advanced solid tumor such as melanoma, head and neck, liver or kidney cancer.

For the CDR3, the DNA is TGTGCCAGCAGCACACGAGGGGTTGAGACCCAGTACTTC. This encodes CASSTRGVETQYF. V and J are TRBV13 and TRBJ2-5; D could derive from TRBD1 or TRBD2 (5 bases each). The V end was cut by 5 bases, the J end by 5 bases, with 12 bases between. The germline gives CDR1 PRHDT, CDR2 FYEKMQ (reference sequence). The CDR3 loop spans 13 amino acids.

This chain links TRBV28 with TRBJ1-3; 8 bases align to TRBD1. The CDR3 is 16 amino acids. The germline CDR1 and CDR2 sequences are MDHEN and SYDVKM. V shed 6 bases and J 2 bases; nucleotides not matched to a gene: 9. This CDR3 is CASSRGGQVAGNTIYF. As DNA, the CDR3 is TGTGCCAGCAGCCGAGGGGGACAGGTCGCTGGAAACACCATATATTTT.

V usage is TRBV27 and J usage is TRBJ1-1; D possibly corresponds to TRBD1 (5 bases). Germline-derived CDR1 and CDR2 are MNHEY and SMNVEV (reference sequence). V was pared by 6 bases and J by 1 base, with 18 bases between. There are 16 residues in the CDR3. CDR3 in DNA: TGTGCCAGCAGATTGGGAGGGGTAGGTGGGAACACTGAAGCTTTCTTT. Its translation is CASRLGGVGGNTEAFF.

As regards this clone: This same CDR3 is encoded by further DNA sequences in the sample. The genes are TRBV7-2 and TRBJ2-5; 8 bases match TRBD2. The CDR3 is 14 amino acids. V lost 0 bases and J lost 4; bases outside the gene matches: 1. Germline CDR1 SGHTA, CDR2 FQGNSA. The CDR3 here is CASSLASGAETQYF. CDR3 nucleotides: TGTGCCAGCAGCTTAGCTAGCGGGGCAGAGACCCAGTACTTC.

CDR3 residues: CASSFETVRNEQFF. The DNA of the CDR3 is TGTGCCAGCAGCTTCGAGACCGTACGGAATGAGCAGTTCTTC. The chain employs TRBV7-2 and TRBJ2-1; D remains unclear. Per the germline V gene, CDR1 is SGHTA and CDR2 is FQGNSA. The CDR3 has 14 residues. V was pared by 3 bases and J by 7 bases, with 13 bases between. Based on the CDR3 plus reference TRBV7-2 and TRBJ2-1, the full variable domain is GAGVSQSPSNKVTEKGKDVELRCDPISGHTALYWYRQSLGQGLEFLIYFQGNSAPDKSGLPSDRFSAERTGGSVSTLTIQRTQQEDSAVYLCASSFETVRNEQFFGPGTRLTVL.

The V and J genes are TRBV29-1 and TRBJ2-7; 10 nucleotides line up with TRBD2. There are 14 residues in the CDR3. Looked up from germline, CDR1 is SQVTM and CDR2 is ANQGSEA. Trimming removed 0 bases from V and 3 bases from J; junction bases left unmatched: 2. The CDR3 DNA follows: TGCAGCGTTGAAGACCCTAGCGGGAGCTACGAGCAGTACTTC. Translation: CSVEDPSGSYEQYF.

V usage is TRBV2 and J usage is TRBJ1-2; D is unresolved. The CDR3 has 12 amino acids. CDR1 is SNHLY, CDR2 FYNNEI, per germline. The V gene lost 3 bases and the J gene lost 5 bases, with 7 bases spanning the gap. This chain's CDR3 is CASSDDGYGYTF. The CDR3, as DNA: TGTGCCAGCAGTGACGACGGATATGGCTACACCTTC.

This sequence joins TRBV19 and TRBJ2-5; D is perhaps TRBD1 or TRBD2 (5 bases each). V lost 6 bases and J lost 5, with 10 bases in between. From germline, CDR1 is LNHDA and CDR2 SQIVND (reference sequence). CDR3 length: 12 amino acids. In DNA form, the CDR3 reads TGTGCCAGTAGAGGGTGGGACGAGACCCAGTACTTC. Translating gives CASRGWDETQYF.

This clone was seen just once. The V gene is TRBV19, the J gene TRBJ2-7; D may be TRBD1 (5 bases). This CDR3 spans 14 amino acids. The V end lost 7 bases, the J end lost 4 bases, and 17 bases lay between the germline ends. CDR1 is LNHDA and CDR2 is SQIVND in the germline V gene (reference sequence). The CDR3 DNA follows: TGTGCCAGTAAGGTCCAGGGCGATAAGTACGAGCAGTACTTC. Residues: CASKVQGDKYEQYF. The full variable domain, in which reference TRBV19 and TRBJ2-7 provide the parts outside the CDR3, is DGGITQSPKYLFRKEGQNVTLSCEQNLNHDAMYWYRQDPGQGLRLIYYSQIVNDFQKGDIAEGYSVSREKKESFPLTVTSAQKNPTAFYLCASKVQGDKYEQYFGPGTRLTVT.

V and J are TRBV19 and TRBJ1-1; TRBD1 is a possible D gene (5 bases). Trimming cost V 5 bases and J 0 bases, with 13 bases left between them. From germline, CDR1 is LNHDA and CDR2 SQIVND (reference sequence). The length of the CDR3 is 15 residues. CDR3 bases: TGTGCCAGTAGTTGGGGGGGGATCATGAACACTGAAGCTTTCTTT. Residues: CASSWGGIMNTEAFF.

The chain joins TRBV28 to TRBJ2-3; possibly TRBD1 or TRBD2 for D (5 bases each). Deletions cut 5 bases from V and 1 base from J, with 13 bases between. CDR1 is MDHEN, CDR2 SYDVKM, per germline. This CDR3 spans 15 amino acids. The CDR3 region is CASSPPGARTDTQYF. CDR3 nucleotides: TGTGCCAGCAGTCCTCCCGGGGCACGCACAGATACGCAGTATTTT.

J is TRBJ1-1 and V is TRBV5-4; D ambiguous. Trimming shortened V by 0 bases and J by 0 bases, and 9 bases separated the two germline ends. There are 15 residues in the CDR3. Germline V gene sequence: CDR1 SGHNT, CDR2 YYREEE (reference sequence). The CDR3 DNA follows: TGTGCCAGCAGCTTGGCGGGAGGGCTGAACACTGAAGCTTTCTTT. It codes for CASSLAGGLNTEAFF.

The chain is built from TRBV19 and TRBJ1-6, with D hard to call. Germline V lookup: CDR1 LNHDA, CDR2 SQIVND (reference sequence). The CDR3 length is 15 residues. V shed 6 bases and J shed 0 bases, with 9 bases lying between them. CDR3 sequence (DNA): TGTGCCAGTAGAATGCACCTCTCCTATAATTCACCCCTCCACTTT. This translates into CASRMHLSYNSPLHF. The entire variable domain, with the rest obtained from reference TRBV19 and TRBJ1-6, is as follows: DGGITQSPKYLFRKEGQNVTLSCEQNLNHDAMYWYRQDPGQGLRLIYYSQIVNDFQKGDIAEGYSVSREKKESFPLTVTSAQKNPTAFYLCASRMHLSYNSPLHFGNGTRLTVT.

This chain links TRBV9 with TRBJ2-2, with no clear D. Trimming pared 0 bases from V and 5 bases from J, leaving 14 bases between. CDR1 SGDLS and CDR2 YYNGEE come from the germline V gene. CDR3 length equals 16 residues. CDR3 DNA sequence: TGTGCCAGCAGCGTAGCCGGCTCCCTGGGGACCGGGGAGCTGTTTTTT. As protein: CASSVAGSLGTGELFF.

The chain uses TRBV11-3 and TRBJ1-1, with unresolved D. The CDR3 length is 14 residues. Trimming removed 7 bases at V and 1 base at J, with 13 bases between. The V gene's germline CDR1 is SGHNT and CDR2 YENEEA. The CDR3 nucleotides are TGTGCCAGCAACACGAGGGCAGGGAACACTGAAGCTTTCTTT. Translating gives CASNTRAGNTEAFF. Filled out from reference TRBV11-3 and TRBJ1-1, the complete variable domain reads EAGVVQSPRYKIIEKKQPVAFWCNPISGHNTLYWYLQNLGQGPELLIRYENEEAVDDSQLPKDRFSAERLKGVDSTLKIQPAELGDSAVYLCASNTRAGNTEAFFGQGTRLTVV.

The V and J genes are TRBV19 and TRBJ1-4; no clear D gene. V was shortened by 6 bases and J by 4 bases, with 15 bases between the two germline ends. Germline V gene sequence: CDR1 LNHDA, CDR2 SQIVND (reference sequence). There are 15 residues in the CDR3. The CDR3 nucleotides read TGTGCCAGTAGCTCAAACGGTGCCCTTAATGAAAAACTGTTTTTT. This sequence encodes CASSSNGALNEKLFF.

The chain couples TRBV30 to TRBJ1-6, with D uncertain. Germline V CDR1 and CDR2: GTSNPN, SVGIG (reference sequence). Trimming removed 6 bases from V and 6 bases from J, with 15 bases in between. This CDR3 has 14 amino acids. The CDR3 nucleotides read TGTGCCTGCCGCGCGTCATTGTCTAATTCACCCCTCCACTTT. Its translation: CACRASLSNSPLHF.

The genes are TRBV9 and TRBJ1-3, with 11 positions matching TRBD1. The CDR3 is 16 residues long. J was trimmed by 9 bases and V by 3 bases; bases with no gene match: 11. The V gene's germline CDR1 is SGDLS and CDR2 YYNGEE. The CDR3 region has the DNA TGTGCCAGCAGCGCCGGGACAGGGGGTTCTCGGGCCACCATATATTTT. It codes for CASSAGTGGSRATIYF.

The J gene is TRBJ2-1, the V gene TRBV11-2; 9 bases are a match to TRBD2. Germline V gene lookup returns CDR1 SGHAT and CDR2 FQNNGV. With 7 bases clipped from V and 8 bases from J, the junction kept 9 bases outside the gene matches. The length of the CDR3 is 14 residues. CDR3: CASIRAGGRDEQFF. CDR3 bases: TGTGCCAGCATTCGAGCGGGGGGCCGCGATGAGCAGTTCTTC.

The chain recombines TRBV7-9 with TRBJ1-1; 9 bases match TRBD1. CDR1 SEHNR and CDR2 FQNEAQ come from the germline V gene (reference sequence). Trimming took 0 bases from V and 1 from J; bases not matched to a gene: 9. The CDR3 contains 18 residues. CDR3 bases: TGTGCCAGCAGCTTAGCGTTGTGGACAGGGGCCACGAACACTGAAGCTTTCTTT. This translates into CASSLALWTGATNTEAFF.

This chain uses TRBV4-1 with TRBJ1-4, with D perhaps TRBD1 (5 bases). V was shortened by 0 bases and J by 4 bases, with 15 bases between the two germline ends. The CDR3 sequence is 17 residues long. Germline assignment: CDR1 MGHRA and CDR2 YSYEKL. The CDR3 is CASSQDHGAGRNEKLFF. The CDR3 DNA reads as TGCGCCAGCAGCCAAGATCACGGCGCAGGGCGTAATGAAAAACTGTTTTTT.

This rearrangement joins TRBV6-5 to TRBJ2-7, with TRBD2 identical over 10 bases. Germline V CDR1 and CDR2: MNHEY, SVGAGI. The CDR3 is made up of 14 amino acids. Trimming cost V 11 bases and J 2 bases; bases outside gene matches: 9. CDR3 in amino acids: CAVSVAGGTYEQYF. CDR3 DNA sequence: TGTGCCGTAAGCGTAGCGGGAGGTACCTACGAGCAGTACTTC.

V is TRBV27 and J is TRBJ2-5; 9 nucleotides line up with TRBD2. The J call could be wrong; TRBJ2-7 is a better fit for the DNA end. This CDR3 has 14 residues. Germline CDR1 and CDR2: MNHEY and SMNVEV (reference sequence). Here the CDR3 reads CASSLAGNAYEQYF. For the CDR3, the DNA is TGTGCCAGCAGTCTAGCGGGGAACGCCTACGAGCAGTACTTC.

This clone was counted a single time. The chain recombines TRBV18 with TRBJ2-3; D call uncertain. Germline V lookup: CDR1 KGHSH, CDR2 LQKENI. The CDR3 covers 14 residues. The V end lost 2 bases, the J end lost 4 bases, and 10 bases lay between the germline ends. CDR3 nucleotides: TGTGCCAGCTCACCAATCTATCAGGCAGATACGCAGTATTTT. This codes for CASSPIYQADTQYF.

DNA for the CDR3: TGTGCCAGCAGCGAGGTGACCGGGATGACTGAAGCTTTCTTT. Amino acid sequence: CASSEVTGMTEAFF. This chain joins TRBV7-2 and TRBJ1-1, with D hard to call. The CDR3 is made up of 14 amino acids. The V and J ends lost 5 bases and 5 bases respectively, with 15 bases between them. Germline V gene data show CDR1 as SGHTA and CDR2 as FQGNSA.

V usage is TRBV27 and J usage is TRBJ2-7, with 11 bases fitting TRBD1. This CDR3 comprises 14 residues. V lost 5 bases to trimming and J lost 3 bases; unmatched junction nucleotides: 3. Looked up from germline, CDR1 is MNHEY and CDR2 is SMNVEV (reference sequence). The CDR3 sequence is CASSPGTGGYEQYF. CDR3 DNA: TGTGCCAGCAGTCCCGGGACAGGGGGCTACGAGCAGTACTTC.